Listed below are T cell receptor beta chains from one sample, sequenced in a study of cytomegalovirus exposure and HLA in healthy donors. Repertoires were generated with immunoSEQ multiplex PCR, while TCRdb's copy carries only in-frame clones and drops some. The sample consists of tens of thousands of clones, 9.5% to 13% of them appearing once. The sequenced material came from PBMCs. The origin of the receptors is a man aged 55 to 69 in good health and CMV-seropositive. The CDR3 runs from the conserved cysteine through the conserved F or W. The order of the fields is V gene, clone size, D gene, J gene, CDR3 protein, CDR3 DNA. A D gene is named only where the DNA matches it firmly. Only some rows state a clone size, as once, few, many or a class for expanded clones.

V: TRBV5-6
size: .
D: .
J: TRBJ2-2
CDR3: CASSPASTGELFF
DNA: TGTGCCAGCAGCCCCGCGAGCACCGGGGAGCTGTTTTTT

V: TRBV6-1
size: few
D: .
J: TRBJ1-6
CDR3: CASRRVNSPLHF
DNA: TGTGCCAGTCGCAGGGTTAATTCACCCCTCCACTTT

V: TRBV5-1
size: .
D: .
J: TRBJ1-4
CDR3: CASSLAGGEEKLFF
DNA: TGCGCCAGCAGCTTGGCTGGGGGGGAAGAAAAACTGTTTTTT

V: TRBV7-2
size: many
D: TRBD1
J: TRBJ1-5
CDR3: CASSRDRGGQPQHF
DNA: TGTGCCAGCAGCCGAGACAGGGGAGGTCAGCCCCAGCATTTT

V: TRBV30
size: few
D: .
J: TRBJ1-2
CDR3: CAWARGSGYGYTF
DNA: TGTGCCTGGGCGAGGGGGTCGGGCTATGGCTACACCTTC

V: TRBV7-8
size: few
D: TRBD2
J: TRBJ2-1
CDR3: CASSFSGTSGRNEQFF
DNA: TGTGCCAGCAGCTTCTCCGGGACTAGCGGGAGAAATGAGCAGTTCTTC

V: TRBV6-6
size: few
D: TRBD2
J: TRBJ2-5
CDR3: CASSYQRGVQETQYF
DNA: TGTGCCAGCAGTTACCAGCGGGGGGTCCAGGAGACCCAGTACTTC

V: TRBV6-5
size: .
D: .
J: TRBJ1-2
CDR3: CASSYDSRIGDGYTF
DNA: TGTGCCAGCAGTTACGATTCCCGGATCGGGGATGGCTACACCTTC

V: TRBV19
size: .
D: .
J: TRBJ1-6
CDR3: CASHPGYVGSPLHF
DNA: TGTGCCAGTCATCCGGGGTACGTAGGATCACCCCTCCACTTT

V: TRBV4-1
size: once
D: TRBD1
J: TRBJ1-4
CDR3: CASSRETGFNEKLFF
DNA: TGCGCCAGCAGTAGGGAGACAGGGTTTAATGAAAAACTGTTTTTT

V: TRBV4-1
size: .
D: TRBD2
J: TRBJ2-5
CDR3: CASSRPGLAGGQETQYF
DNA: TGCGCCAGCAGCCGGCCGGGACTAGCGGGGGGGCAAGAGACCCAGTACTTC

V: TRBV5-1
size: .
D: .
J: TRBJ2-2
CDR3: CASSLRGANTGELFF
DNA: TGCGCCAGCAGCTTGCGGGGGGCTAACACCGGGGAGCTGTTTTTT

V: TRBV11-2
size: .
D: TRBD2
J: TRBJ2-2
CDR3: CASSAPSGPSTGELFF
DNA: TGTGCCAGCAGCGCTCCTAGCGGGCCCTCCACCGGGGAGCTGTTTTTT

V: TRBV6-6
size: .
D: TRBD2
J: TRBJ2-3
CDR3: CASTTGGLAGIDTQYF
DNA: TGTGCCAGCACCACGGGGGGACTAGCGGGAATAGATACGCAGTATTTT

V: TRBV5-8
size: few
D: .
J: TRBJ2-5
CDR3: CASSFGRAYQETQYF
DNA: TGTGCCAGCAGCTTCGGCAGGGCCTACCAAGAGACCCAGTACTTC

V: TRBV7-9
size: .
D: TRBD1
J: TRBJ1-3
CDR3: CASSLGQGSGNTIYF
DNA: TGTGCCAGCAGCTTAGGACAGGGCTCTGGAAACACCATATATTTT

V: TRBV13
size: .
D: TRBD2
J: TRBJ2-7
CDR3: CASSIGTSGYEQYF
DNA: TGTGCCAGCAGCATCGGGACTAGCGGATACGAGCAGTACTTC

V: TRBV18
size: .
D: .
J: TRBJ1-5
CDR3: CASSQSGPDQPQHF
DNA: TGTGCCAGCTCACAGTCAGGGCCGGATCAGCCCCAGCATTTT

V: TRBV15
size: .
D: .
J: TRBJ2-5
CDR3: CATSREAGGETQYF
DNA: TGTGCCACCAGCAGAGAGGCAGGAGGAGAGACCCAGTACTTC

V: TRBV10-3
size: .
D: .
J: TRBJ1-5
CDR3: CAIREPGGDQPQHF
DNA: TGTGCCATCAGAGAGCCAGGAGGGGACCAGCCCCAGCATTTT

V: TRBV11-2
size: .
D: TRBD1
J: TRBJ1-2
CDR3: CASSLQGIVGGYTF
DNA: TGTGCCAGCAGCCTACAGGGGATTGTGGGTGGCTACACCTTC

V: TRBV19
size: .
D: TRBD1
J: TRBJ1-4
CDR3: CASSMDRFGEKLFF
DNA: TGTGCCAGTAGCATGGACAGGTTCGGTGAAAAACTGTTTTTT

V: TRBV6-5
size: .
D: .
J: TRBJ1-1
CDR3: CASVRDRYTEAFF
DNA: TGTGCCAGCGTGAGAGACAGGTACACTGAAGCTTTCTTT

V: TRBV7-3
size: .
D: .
J: TRBJ2-2
CDR3: CASSLASTAGELFF
DNA: TGTGCCAGCAGCTTGGCTAGCACGGCCGGGGAGCTGTTTTTT

V: TRBV7-9
size: .
D: .
J: TRBJ1-3
CDR3: CASSFRITSNSGNTIYF
DNA: TGTGCCAGCAGCTTCAGAATTACGTCCAACTCTGGAAACACCATATATTTT

V: TRBV30
size: .
D: .
J: TRBJ2-2
CDR3: CAWSAHRDTGELFF
DNA: TGTGCCTGGAGTGCCCACAGGGACACCGGGGAGCTGTTTTTT

V: TRBV5-4
size: few
D: TRBD2
J: TRBJ2-1
CDR3: CASSSILAGGDEQFF
DNA: TGTGCCAGCAGCTCGATACTAGCGGGGGGGGATGAGCAGTTCTTC

V: TRBV19
size: .
D: TRBD2
J: TRBJ2-1
CDR3: CASSRIAGTGNEQFF
DNA: TGTGCCAGTAGTCGAATAGCGGGGACGGGCAATGAGCAGTTCTTC

V: TRBV9
size: .
D: TRBD2
J: TRBJ2-1
CDR3: CASSAASGGYNEQFF
DNA: TGTGCCAGCAGCGCCGCTAGCGGGGGATACAATGAGCAGTTCTTC

V: TRBV19
size: .
D: .
J: TRBJ1-6
CDR3: CASSPRQPNNSPLHF
DNA: TGTGCCAGTAGTCCACGACAGCCTAATAATTCACCCCTCCACTTT

V: TRBV11-2
size: few
D: .
J: TRBJ2-5
CDR3: CASSLEGGAGRGETQYF
DNA: TGTGCCAGCAGCTTAGAAGGGGGGGCAGGCCGCGGGGAGACCCAGTACTTC

V: TRBV5-4
size: few
D: TRBD2
J: TRBJ2-3
CDR3: CASSLDPSGGAADTQYF
DNA: TGTGCCAGCAGCTTGGACCCTAGCGGGGGGGCCGCAGATACGCAGTATTTT

V: TRBV10-3
size: few
D: TRBD1
J: TRBJ2-6
CDR3: CAISESRGLGANVLTF
DNA: TGTGCCATCAGTGAGTCGAGGGGGCTCGGGGCCAACGTCCTGACTTTC

V: TRBV30
size: .
D: TRBD2
J: TRBJ2-1
CDR3: CAWRRPPLSGPYNEQFF
DNA: TGTGCCTGGAGGCGTCCCCCCCTTAGCGGGCCCTACAATGAGCAGTTCTTC

V: TRBV6-5
size: few
D: TRBD2
J: TRBJ2-3
CDR3: CASSSGGPQGTQYF
DNA: TGTGCCAGCAGTTCGGGGGGGCCCCAAGGTACGCAGTATTTT

V: TRBV2
size: .
D: .
J: TRBJ2-7
CDR3: CASSDQFSYEQYF
DNA: TGTGCCAGCAGTGACCAGTTCTCCTACGAGCAGTACTTC

V: TRBV30
size: few
D: TRBD2
J: TRBJ2-3
CDR3: CAWSGLAGGPPDTQYF
DNA: TGTGCCTGGAGTGGCCTAGCGGGGGGGCCCCCAGATACGCAGTATTTT

V: TRBV7-9
size: few
D: TRBD2
J: TRBJ2-1
CDR3: CASSLARLAGSYNEQFF
DNA: TGTGCCAGCAGCTTAGCTAGACTAGCGGGGAGTTACAATGAGCAGTTCTTC